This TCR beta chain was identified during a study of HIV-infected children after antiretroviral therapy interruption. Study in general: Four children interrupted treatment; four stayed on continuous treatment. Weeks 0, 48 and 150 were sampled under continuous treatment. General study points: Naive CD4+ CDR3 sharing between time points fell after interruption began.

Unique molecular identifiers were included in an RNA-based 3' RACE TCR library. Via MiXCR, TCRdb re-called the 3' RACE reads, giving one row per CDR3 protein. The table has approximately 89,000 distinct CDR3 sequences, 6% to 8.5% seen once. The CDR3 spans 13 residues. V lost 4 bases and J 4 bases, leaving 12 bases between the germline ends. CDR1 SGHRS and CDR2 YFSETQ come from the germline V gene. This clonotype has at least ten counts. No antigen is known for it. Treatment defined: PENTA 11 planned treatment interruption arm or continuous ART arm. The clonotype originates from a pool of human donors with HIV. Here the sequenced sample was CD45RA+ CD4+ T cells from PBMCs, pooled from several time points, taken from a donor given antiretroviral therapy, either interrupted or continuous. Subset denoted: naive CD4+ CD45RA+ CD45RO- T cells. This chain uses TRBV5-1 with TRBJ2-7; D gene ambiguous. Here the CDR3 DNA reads TGCGCCAGCAGCCGTTTGGGTGTATACGAGCAGTACTTC. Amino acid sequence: CASSRLGVYEQYF.